The present T cell receptor beta chain was sequenced within a study of OX40 agonist ivuxolimab in advanced cancers. About the research overall: Treatment of patients was with ivuxolimab, an agonistic anti-OX40 (CD134) antibody. Earlier treatment with anti-PD-1, anti-PD-L1 or anti-CTLA-4 was permitted, and less than 50% had received some. Of the patients, three showed partial responses, one with hepatocellular carcinoma and two with cutaneous melanoma.

This table comes from immunoSEQ multiplex PCR, and its TCRdb copy is limited to in-frame clones, with some not included. The table lists 75,000 to 90,000 clones, around 85% of them singletons. The CDR3 contains 15 residues. Trimming took 0 bases from V and 2 from J, leaving 11 bases between them. Germline CDR1 ENHRY, CDR2 SYGVKD. Sequencing used CD4+ or CD8+ T cells sorted from blood, obtained in a trial of the OX40 agonist ivuxolimab. The chain employs TRBV10-3 and TRBJ2-7; D is ambiguous. The source of this sequence is an adult with an advanced solid tumor such as melanoma, head and neck, liver or kidney cancer. The CDR3 protein is CAISESTVNPYEQYF. The DNA of the CDR3 is TGTGCCATCAGTGAGTCGACTGTAAATCCCTACGAGCAGTACTTC.